This T cell receptor beta chain was retrieved from a study of early T cells in non-severe SARS-CoV-2 infection. Study context: Bulk RNA isolated from unsorted whole blood underwent sequencing; chains were not paired. Study findings and constraints: Anti-spike CD8 specificities were favored by VDJdb matching, whose results missed private and CD4 specificities.

The germline V gene encodes CDR1 MNHEY and CDR2 SVGEGT. CDR3 length equals 13 residues. The ends were cut back, 2 bases at V and 10 bases at J, with 14 bases in the middle. Unique molecular identifiers were added to individual cDNA molecules. One entry per CDR3 protein, called by TCRdb with MiXCR from the 5' RACE reads. The data show 25,000 to 30,000 distinct CDR3 sequences, about 4.8% seen once. This clonotype was recorded at least ten times. The target antigen is unknown. Sequenced input: whole blood. This clonotype was sampled from an adult who was a healthcare worker with PCR-confirmed SARS-CoV-2 infection or an uninfected control (not recorded which). The chain couples TRBV6-2 or TRBV6-3 to TRBJ1-1; D is unclear. As DNA, the CDR3 is TGTGCCAGCAGTTACGACGGGAGTCGCAGAGCTTTCTTT. It encodes CASSYDGSRRAFF.